This T cell receptor (beta chain) was obtained from a study of circulating and synovial CD4+ cells in juvenile arthritis. A word on this clone: Its target is not known.

Study results and limitations: Bulk blood CD4 repertoires were more diverse than these. Circulating pathogenic-like lymphocytes shared a substantially higher fraction of CDR3 sequences with synovium than bulk blood. Circulating pathogenic-like and bulk T cells looked alike by Vbeta family usage.

The repertoire was sequenced with immunoSEQ multiplex PCR; TCRdb's copy has only in-frame clones and lacks some. The sample holds 1,500 or so clones; roughly 86% are singletons and the top ten take about 3.3%. Patients with active juvenile idiopathic arthritis donated these samples. The CDR3 covers 13 residues. V shed 1 base and J 6 bases; nucleotides not matched to a gene: 4. CDR1 SGHKS and CDR2 YYEKEE come from the germline V gene (reference sequence). The clonotype originates from a human donor with juvenile idiopathic arthritis. V is TRBV5-5 and J is TRBJ2-7; 7 bases fit TRBD2. The sequencing sample was made of HLA-DR+ CD4+ T cells from blood. Described subset: circulating pathogenic-like lymphocytes, sorted as HLA-DR+CD14-CD3+CD4+CD25low/- blood T cells. The CDR3 region is CASSLWREGEQYF. The CDR3 nucleotides read TGTGCCAGCAGCTTGTGGAGGGAGGGCGAGCAGTACTTC.